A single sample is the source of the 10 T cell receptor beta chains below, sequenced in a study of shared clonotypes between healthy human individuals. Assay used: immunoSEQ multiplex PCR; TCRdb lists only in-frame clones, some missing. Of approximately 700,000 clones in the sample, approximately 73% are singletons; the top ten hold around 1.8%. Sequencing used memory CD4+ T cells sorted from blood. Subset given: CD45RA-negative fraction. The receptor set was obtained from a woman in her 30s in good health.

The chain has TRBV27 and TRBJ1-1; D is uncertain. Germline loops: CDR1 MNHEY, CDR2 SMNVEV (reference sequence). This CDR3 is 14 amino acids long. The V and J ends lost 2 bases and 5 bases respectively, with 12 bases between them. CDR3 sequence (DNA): TGTGCCAGCAGTTTAAGGGTGGGAGAAACTGAAGCTTTCTTT. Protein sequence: CASSLRVGETEAFF.

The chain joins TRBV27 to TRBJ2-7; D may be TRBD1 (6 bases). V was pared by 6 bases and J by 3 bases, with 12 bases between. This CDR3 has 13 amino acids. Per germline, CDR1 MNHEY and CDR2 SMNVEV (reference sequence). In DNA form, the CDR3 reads TGTGCCAGCAGAAAGGACAGACACTACGAGCAGTACTTC. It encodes CASRKDRHYEQYF.

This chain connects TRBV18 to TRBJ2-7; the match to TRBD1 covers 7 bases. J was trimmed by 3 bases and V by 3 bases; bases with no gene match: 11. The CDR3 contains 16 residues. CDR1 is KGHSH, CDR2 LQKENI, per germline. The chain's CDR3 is CASSPQRTGDIYEQYF. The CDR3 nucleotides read TGTGCCAGCTCACCCCAACGGACAGGAGACATCTACGAGCAGTACTTC.

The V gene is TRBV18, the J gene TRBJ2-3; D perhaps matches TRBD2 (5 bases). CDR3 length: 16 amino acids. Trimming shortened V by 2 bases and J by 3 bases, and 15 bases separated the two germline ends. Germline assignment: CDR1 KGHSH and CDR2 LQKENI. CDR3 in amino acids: CASSPDGEGLTDTQYF. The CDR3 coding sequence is TGTGCCAGCTCACCAGACGGAGAGGGCTTGACAGATACGCAGTATTTT.

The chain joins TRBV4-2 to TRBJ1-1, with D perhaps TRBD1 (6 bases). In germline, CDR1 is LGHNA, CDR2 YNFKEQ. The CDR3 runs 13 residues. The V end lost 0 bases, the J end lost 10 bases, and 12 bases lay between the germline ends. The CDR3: CASSQDRGLVAFF. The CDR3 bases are TGTGCCAGCAGCCAAGATAGGGGGTTAGTAGCTTTCTTT.

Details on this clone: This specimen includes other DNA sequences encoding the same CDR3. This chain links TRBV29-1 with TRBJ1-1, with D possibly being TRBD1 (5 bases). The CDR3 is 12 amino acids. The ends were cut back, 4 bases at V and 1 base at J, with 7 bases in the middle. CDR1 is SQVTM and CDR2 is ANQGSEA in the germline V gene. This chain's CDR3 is CSVATANTEAFF. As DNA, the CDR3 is TGCAGCGTTGCGACAGCGAACACTGAAGCTTTCTTT.

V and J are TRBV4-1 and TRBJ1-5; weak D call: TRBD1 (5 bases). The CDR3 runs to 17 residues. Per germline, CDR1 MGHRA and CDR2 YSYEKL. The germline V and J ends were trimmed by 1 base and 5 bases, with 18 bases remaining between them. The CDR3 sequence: CASSQAFDRRGDQPQHF. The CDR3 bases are TGCGCCAGCAGCCAAGCCTTCGACCGGAGAGGGGATCAGCCCCAGCATTTT.

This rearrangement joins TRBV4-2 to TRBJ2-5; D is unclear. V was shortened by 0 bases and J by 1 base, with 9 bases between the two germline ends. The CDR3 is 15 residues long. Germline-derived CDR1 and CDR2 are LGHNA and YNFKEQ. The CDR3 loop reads CASSQDPGGQETQYF. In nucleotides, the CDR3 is TGTGCCAGCAGCCAAGACCCAGGCGGCCAAGAGACCCAGTACTTC.

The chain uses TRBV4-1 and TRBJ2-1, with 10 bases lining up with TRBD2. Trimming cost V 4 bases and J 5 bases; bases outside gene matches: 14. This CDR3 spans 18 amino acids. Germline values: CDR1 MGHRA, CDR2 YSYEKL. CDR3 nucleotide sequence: TGCGCCAGCAGCCTCCTGGGGGGCGGACTAGCGGTAAACAATGAGCAGTTCTTC. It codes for CASSLLGGGLAVNNEQFF.

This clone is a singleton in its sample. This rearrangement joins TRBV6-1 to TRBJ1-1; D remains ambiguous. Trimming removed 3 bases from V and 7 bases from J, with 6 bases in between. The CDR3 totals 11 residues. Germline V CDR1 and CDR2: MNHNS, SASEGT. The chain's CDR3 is CASSDQNEAFF. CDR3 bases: TGTGCCAGCAGTGATCAAAATGAAGCTTTCTTT.